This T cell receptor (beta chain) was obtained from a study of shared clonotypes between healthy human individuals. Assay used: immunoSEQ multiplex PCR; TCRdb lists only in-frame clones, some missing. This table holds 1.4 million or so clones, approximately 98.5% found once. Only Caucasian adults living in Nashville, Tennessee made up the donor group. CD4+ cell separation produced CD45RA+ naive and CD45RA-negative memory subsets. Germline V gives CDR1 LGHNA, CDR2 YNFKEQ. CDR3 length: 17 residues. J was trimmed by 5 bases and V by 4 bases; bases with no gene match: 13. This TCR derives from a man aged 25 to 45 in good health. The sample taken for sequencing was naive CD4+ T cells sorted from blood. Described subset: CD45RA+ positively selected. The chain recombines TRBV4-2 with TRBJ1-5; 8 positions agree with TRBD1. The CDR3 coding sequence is TGTGCCAGCAGCCTTCGTAAAACGGACAGGGTCTATCAGCCCCAGCATTTT. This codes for CASSLRKTDRVYQPQHF.